These 23 T cell receptor beta chains were all obtained from the same sample, sequenced in a study of blood T cell repertoires in COVID-19. Using immunoSEQ multiplex PCR, the repertoire was profiled, and TCRdb retains in-frame clones only, with some absent. Among 400,000 or so clones listed, roughly 90% were seen once. The sample was peripheral blood. The origin of the receptors is a man aged 18 to 30 with COVID-19, enrolled during active disease.

The chain recombines TRBV5-6 with TRBJ2-7; D perhaps matches TRBD1 (5 bases). Germline lookup yields CDR1 SGHDT and CDR2 YYEEEE. There are 17 residues in the CDR3. With 1 base removed from V and 0 bases from J, the gap between germline ends came to 17 bases. This CDR3 reads CASSLWVGSDSSYEQYF. The CDR3 region has the DNA TGTGCCAGCAGCTTGTGGGTCGGGTCAGACAGCTCCTACGAGCAGTACTTC.

V is TRBV9 and J is TRBJ2-7; 7 positions match TRBD1. The CDR3 spans 15 residues. Unmatched junction bases numbered 11, after V lost 4 bases and J lost 4 bases. Per germline, CDR1 SGDLS and CDR2 YYNGEE. CDR3 protein: CASSSPDRYPYEQYF. In DNA, the CDR3 is TGTGCCAGCAGCTCCCCGGACAGGTACCCTTACGAGCAGTACTTC.

The rearrangement links TRBV6-5 to TRBJ2-1; 11 nucleotides align to TRBD2. Germline loops: CDR1 MNHEY, CDR2 SVGAGI. The CDR3 spans 15 residues. After removal of 6 bases from V and 8 bases from J, the junction contained 9 bases not matched to a gene. CDR3 protein: CASRLTSGSPHEQFF. In DNA, the CDR3 is TGTGCCAGCAGGCTCACTAGCGGGAGTCCGCATGAGCAGTTCTTC.

The chain links TRBV5-1 to TRBJ1-2; 8 nucleotides agree with TRBD1. The length of the CDR3 is 12 residues. Germline loops: CDR1 SGHRS, CDR2 YFSETQ. The V and J ends lost 0 bases and 13 bases, in that order; junction bases with no gene match: 5. CDR3 in amino acids: CASSLGDRTGTF. The CDR3 coding sequence is TGCGCCAGCAGCTTGGGGGACAGGACGGGCACCTTC.

The V call is TRBV24-1, the J call TRBJ2-3; a weak D match, TRBD1 (6 bases). Trimming shortened V by 3 bases and J by 5 bases, and 17 bases separated the two germline ends. CDR1 is KGHDR, CDR2 SFDVKD, per germline. The CDR3 extends over 16 amino acids. CDR3 bases: TGTGCCACCAGTGATACGGGGACACCTCCCGAAGATACGCAGTATTTT. It is translated as CATSDTGTPPEDTQYF.

Points on this clone: Different DNA sequences within this sample yield the same CDR3. This chain links TRBV12-3 or TRBV12-4 with TRBJ2-3; D is perhaps TRBD2 (5 bases). This CDR3 comprises 13 residues. Trimming pared 5 bases from V and 4 bases from J, leaving 10 bases between. CDR3 DNA: TGTGCCAGCAGTCCTGGCGGGTCAGATACGCAGTATTTT. It is translated as CASSPGGSDTQYF.

The gene calls are TRBV5-4 and TRBJ1-5; the D is unclear. With 0 bases removed from V and 2 bases from J, the gap between germline ends came to 12 bases. The germline CDR1 and CDR2 sequences are SGHNT and YYREEE (reference sequence). The CDR3 length is 16 residues. The DNA for the CDR3 is TGTGCCAGCAGCTTGGAGCCACAGTTTGGCAATCAGCCCCAGCATTTT. Encoded protein: CASSLEPQFGNQPQHF.

The chain couples TRBV7-9 to TRBJ2-7, with TRBD1 identical over 7 bases. The length of the CDR3 is 16 residues. Germline CDR1 reads SEHNR; CDR2 reads FQNEAQ (reference sequence). The junction had 9 bases not matched to a gene; V was cut back by 3 bases and J by 1 base. The CDR3 protein is CASSLLDRDSSYEQYF. DNA of the CDR3: TGTGCCAGCAGCTTGCTCGACAGGGATAGTTCCTACGAGCAGTACTTC.

The chain carries TRBV18 and TRBJ2-4; the match to TRBD2 covers 8 bases. The CDR3 extends over 16 amino acids. The trim removed 1 base at V and 4 bases at J, leaving 6 bases unmatched. Germline CDR1 and CDR2: KGHSH and LQKENI. The CDR3 spells CASSPRGGGMKNIQYF. CDR3 DNA sequence: TGTGCCAGCTCACCACGGGGCGGGGGGATGAAAAACATTCAGTACTTC. The whole variable domain, filled in from reference TRBV18 and TRBJ2-4, reads NAGVMQNPRHLVRRRGQEARLRCSPMKGHSHVYWYRQLPEEGLKFMVYLQKENIIDESGMPKERFSAEFPKEGPSILRIQQVVRGDSAAYFCASSPRGGGMKNIQYFGAGTRLSVL.

This clone occurred once. The V call is TRBV3-1 (or the pseudogene TRBV3-2), the J call TRBJ1-4; D unclear. With 0 bases removed from V and 7 bases from J, the gap between germline ends came to 3 bases. Germline assignment: CDR1 LGHDT and CDR2 YNNKEL (reference sequence). This CDR3 has 12 residues. The CDR3 bases are TGTGCCAGCAGCCAAGAAGCTGAAAAACTGTTTTTT. Residues: CASSQEAEKLFF.

J is TRBJ2-6 and V is TRBV18; D uncertain. Germline V gives CDR1 KGHSH, CDR2 LQKENI. The CDR3 sequence is 16 residues long. The germline V and J ends were trimmed by 6 bases and 0 bases, with 12 bases remaining between them. CDR3 in amino acids: CASSPLRSSGANVLTF. The CDR3 region has the DNA TGTGCCAGCTCCCCGTTACGTAGCTCTGGGGCCAACGTCCTGACTTTC.

The chain combines TRBV6-5 with TRBJ1-2; D not certain. The germline CDR1 and CDR2 sequences are MNHEY and SVGAGI. CDR3 size: 14 residues. With 2 bases removed from V and 4 bases from J, the gap between germline ends came to 11 bases. CDR3: CASSYPHTSYGYTF. The DNA of the CDR3 is TGTGCCAGCAGTTACCCGCACACGTCCTATGGCTACACCTTC.

This clone was seen only once. The chain carries TRBV11-2 and TRBJ2-1, with 8 bases identical to TRBD2. In germline, CDR1 is SGHAT, CDR2 FQNNGV. Germline trimming cut 0 bases from V and 3 bases from J; bases unmatched to any gene: 1. This CDR3 contains 15 residues. The CDR3 protein is CASSLERGDYNEQFF. In DNA form, the CDR3 reads TGTGCCAGCAGCTTAGAGCGGGGGGACTACAATGAGCAGTTCTTC.

The gene calls are TRBV6-1 and TRBJ2-2; 7 bases agree with TRBD1. V trimming: 3 bases; J trimming: 2 bases; junction bases outside the gene matches: 3. Germline lookup yields CDR1 MNHNS and CDR2 SASEGT. The CDR3 runs 15 residues. The CDR3 DNA is TGTGCCAGCAGTGAGGGGACAGCCAACACCGGGGAGCTGTTTTTT. Protein product: CASSEGTANTGELFF.

V usage is TRBV5-4 and J usage is TRBJ2-1; 7 nucleotides line up with TRBD2. Unmatched junction bases numbered 9, after V lost 2 bases and J lost 7 bases. The germline gives CDR1 SGHNT, CDR2 YYREEE (reference sequence). The CDR3 contains 15 residues. CDR3 in amino acids: CASSFSGGGRNEQFF. The CDR3 nucleotides are TGTGCCAGCAGCTTTTCGGGCGGGGGTCGGAATGAGCAGTTCTTC.

DNA of the CDR3: TGTGCCAGCAGACAAGACAGGGGTACCCTCGCCGGGGAGCTGTTTTTT. Translated, it gives CASRQDRGTLAGELFF. The chain links TRBV7-2 to TRBJ2-2, with TRBD1 identical over 8 bases. After removal of 6 bases from V and 6 bases from J, the junction contained 12 bases not matched to a gene. The CDR3 is 16 amino acids. CDR1 and CDR2 from the germline V gene are SGHTA and FQGNSA.

This chain joins TRBV15 and TRBJ2-2; D is perhaps TRBD2 (5 bases). V was pared by 1 base and J by 1 base, with 10 bases between. Germline CDR1 reads LNHNV; CDR2 reads YYDKDF (reference sequence). This CDR3 region has 16 residues. The CDR3 region has the DNA TGTGCCACCAGCAGAGGAGGGAGTCGGAACACCGGGGAGCTGTTTTTT. It encodes CATSRGGSRNTGELFF. The full variable domain, its missing parts supplied by reference TRBV15 and TRBJ2-2, is DAMVIQNPRYQVTQFGKPVTLSCSQTLNHNVMYWYQQKSSQAPKLLFHYYDKDFNNEADTPDNFQSRRPNTSFCFLDIRSPGLGDTAMYLCATSRGGSRNTGELFFGEGSRLTVL.

The chain employs TRBV19 and TRBJ1-2; a possible D gene is TRBD1 (5 bases). This CDR3 is 14 amino acids long. Germline loops: CDR1 LNHDA, CDR2 SQIVND (reference sequence). The V and J ends lost 2 bases and 7 bases respectively, with 14 bases between them. CDR3 sequence reads: CASSISGGGSGYTF. The CDR3 region has the DNA TGTGCCAGTAGTATAAGCGGGGGTGGCTCTGGCTACACCTTC.

The rearrangement uses TRBV5-6 and TRBJ1-6, with 7 bases matching TRBD1. The CDR3 loop spans 17 amino acids. The germline gives CDR1 SGHDT, CDR2 YYEEEE. The V and J ends lost 4 bases and 0 bases, in that order; junction bases with no gene match: 7. CDR3 nucleotides: TGTGCCAGCAGCCTGGGGGGACAGAGCTCCTATAATTCACCCCTCCACTTT. It specifies CASSLGGQSSYNSPLHF.

This clone was seen more than once but under ten times. This chain links TRBV12-3 or TRBV12-4 with TRBJ2-7; D uncertain. The CDR3 is 13 residues long. The germline V and J ends were trimmed by 2 bases and 2 bases, with 7 bases remaining between them. CDR3 sequence reads: CASSLITTYEQYF. DNA for the CDR3: TGTGCCAGCAGTTTAATCACAACCTACGAGCAGTACTTC.

This clone was observed a handful of times. The CDR3 spells CASSVQGAGYTF. CDR3 DNA: TGTGCCAGCAGTGTCCAGGGTGCGGGCTACACCTTC. The chain links TRBV2 to TRBJ1-2; D is perhaps TRBD1 (5 bases). The germline V gene encodes CDR1 SNHLY and CDR2 FYNNEI. V was trimmed by 4 bases and J by 8 bases, leaving 11 bases between them. CDR3 length: 12 residues.

The gene calls are TRBV5-1 and TRBJ2-1, with 15 nucleotides matching TRBD2. After removal of 3 bases from V and 10 bases from J, the junction contained 11 bases not matched to a gene. Germline CDR1 is SGHRS and CDR2 is YFSETQ. This CDR3 is built from 17 residues. The CDR3 sequence is CASSSTRGLAGGLEQFF. DNA of the CDR3: TGCGCCAGCAGCTCGACCCGGGGACTAGCGGGGGGCTTAGAGCAGTTCTTC.

The chain recombines TRBV19 with TRBJ1-5; 11 bases fit TRBD1. Trimming took 7 bases from V and 6 from J; bases not matched to a gene: 5. CDR1 and CDR2 (germline): LNHDA, SQIVND (reference sequence). This CDR3 has 14 amino acids. The CDR3 DNA follows: TGTGCCAGTAACCCGGGACAGGGGGTTCAGCCCCAGCATTTT. This sequence encodes CASNPGQGVQPQHF. Full variable domain (rest looked up from reference TRBV19 and TRBJ1-5): DGGITQSPKYLFRKEGQNVTLSCEQNLNHDAMYWYRQDPGQGLRLIYYSQIVNDFQKGDIAEGYSVSREKKESFPLTVTSAQKNPTAFYLCASNPGQGVQPQHFGDGTRLSIL.